Below, 21 T cell receptor beta chains from the same sample are listed, as sequenced in a study of T cells in Graves' hyperthyroidism and ophthalmopathy. Authors of the study amplified TCR beta CDR3 regions from RNA transcripts. TCR CDR3 underwent first-round RT-PCR with the HTBI primer set. Via MiXCR, TCRdb re-called the multiplex PCR reads, giving one row per CDR3 protein. The sample holds more than 350,000 distinct CDR3 sequences, approximately 16% seen once. The sequenced sample was blood. These receptors were obtained from an older woman with Graves' ophthalmopathy.

This clonotype was counted many times. This chain uses TRBV5-1 with TRBJ2-3, with 10 nucleotides matching TRBD2. The CDR3 has 15 residues. V dropped 5 bases and J dropped 2; count of bases not matched to a gene: 5. Per germline, CDR1 SGHRS and CDR2 YFSETQ. CDR3 nucleotide sequence: TGCGCCAGCAGAACCGGGACTAGCGTCACAGATACGCAGTATTTT. Translated: CASRTGTSVTDTQYF.

This clonotype occurred many times. This rearrangement joins TRBV30 to TRBJ1-4, with D perhaps matching TRBD1 (5 bases). The V and J ends lost 0 bases and 5 bases respectively, with 13 bases between them. From germline, CDR1 is GTSNPN and CDR2 SVGIG (reference sequence). The CDR3 runs to 15 residues. CDR3 sequence: CAWSVRGTGNEKLFF. In DNA, the CDR3 is TGTGCCTGGAGTGTACGAGGGACGGGGAATGAAAAACTGTTTTTT.

This clonotype has a count of ten or more. One end of the junction is discordant with germline, which a read error may explain. This chain connects TRBV2 to TRBJ2-2, with 9 bases aligning to TRBD2. The germline V gene has CDR1 SNHLY and CDR2 FYNNEI. The CDR3 totals 15 residues. The CDR3 DNA sequence: TGTGCCAGCACTGAAGCGGGAGGATGGACCGGGGAGCTGTTTTTT. Amino acids: CASTEAGGWTGELFF.

This chain uses TRBV30 with TRBJ2-3; D remains ambiguous. Germline V gives CDR1 GTSNPN, CDR2 SVGIG (reference sequence). Trimming cost V 8 bases and J 1 base, with 19 bases left between them. CDR3 size: 15 residues. The CDR3, as DNA: TGTGCCAGCAGTGAAGCAGGCGGCGGCACAGATACGCAGTATTTT. Its protein is CASSEAGGGTDTQYF.

This clonotype was detected ten times or more. V and J are TRBV7-2 and TRBJ2-7; TRBD2 aligns across 16 bases. J gave up 12 bases and V 5 bases, and 10 bases lay outside the gene matches. The CDR3 length is 15 residues. Germline V CDR1 and CDR2: SGHTA, FQGNSA. CDR3 protein: CASSPLGTSGRAVYF. The CDR3 nucleotides are TGTGCCAGCAGCCCGTTGGGGACTAGCGGGAGGGCCGTGTACTTC.

This clonotype has ten or more counts. CDR3 coding DNA: TGCGCCAGCAGCTTGGACAGTACCGGGGAGCTGTTTTTT. Amino acids: CASSLDSTGELFF. The chain carries TRBV5-1 and TRBJ2-2; D gene unclear. Trimming removed 0 bases at V and 5 bases at J, with 5 bases between. The germline gives CDR1 SGHRS, CDR2 YFSETQ. This CDR3 is 13 amino acids long.

At least ten counts were recorded for this clonotype. The V and J genes are TRBV5-1 and TRBJ1-4, with D maybe TRBD1 (6 bases). This CDR3 comprises 14 residues. Between the trimmed V and J ends, which lost 4 bases and 7 bases, there was a span of 14 bases. Germline values: CDR1 SGHRS, CDR2 YFSETQ. CDR3 DNA sequence: TGCGCCAGCAGCATCGACAGGACGTCTGAAAAACTGTTTTTT. Residues: CASSIDRTSEKLFF.

This clonotype was seen at least ten times. This chain's CDR3 is CASSTQGAVIYEQYF. The CDR3 DNA sequence: TGTGCCAGCAGTACACAGGGGGCGGTCATCTACGAGCAGTACTTC. The chain couples TRBV6-1 to TRBJ2-7; TRBD1 matches at 9 bases. Germline trimming cut 5 bases from V and 3 bases from J; bases unmatched to any gene: 8. The CDR3 has 15 amino acids. Germline CDR1 and CDR2: MNHNS and SASEGT.

The J gene is TRBJ1-3, the V gene TRBV20-1, with 8 bases lining up with TRBD1. Germline values: CDR1 DFQATT, CDR2 SNEGSKA (reference sequence). CDR3 size: 14 residues. J lost 0 bases, V lost 5 bases, and 3 bases had no gene match. CDR3 region: CSAADRVSGNTIYF. CDR3 sequence (DNA): TGCAGTGCTGCGGACAGGGTCTCTGGAAACACCATATATTTT.

This clonotype was picked up many times. The rearrangement joins TRBV27 to TRBJ2-1; D perhaps matches TRBD1 (5 bases). V dropped 5 bases and J dropped 5 bases, with 10 bases sitting between them. This CDR3 comprises 13 residues. The germline V gene encodes CDR1 MNHEY and CDR2 SMNVEV (reference sequence). CDR3 protein: CASSITGNNEQFF. The CDR3 DNA reads as TGTGCCAGCAGTATCACAGGAAACAATGAGCAGTTCTTC.

The CDR3 region has the DNA TGTGCCAGCAGGCCACAGGGGTATAATGAAAAACTGTTTTTT. Translating gives CASRPQGYNEKLFF. The V and J genes are TRBV6-1 and TRBJ1-4; 7 nucleotides agree with TRBD1. CDR3 length equals 14 residues. Germline V CDR1 and CDR2: MNHNS, SASEGT. With V trimmed by 6 bases and J by 4 bases, 5 bases remained unmatched.

The chain employs TRBV4-2 and TRBJ2-2; 8 bases map to TRBD1. The germline V gene has CDR1 LGHNA and CDR2 YNFKEQ. J lost 3 bases, V lost 2 bases, and 5 bases had no gene match. The CDR3 covers 16 residues. The chain's CDR3 is CASSQTGGHDTGELFF. Written as DNA, the CDR3 is TGTGCCAGCAGCCAAACAGGGGGGCATGACACCGGGGAGCTGTTTTTT.

This clonotype was seen at least ten times. The CDR3, as DNA: TGTGCCAGCAGCTCAACCCTAGCGGGAGGGTCCTACGAGCAGTACTTC. Amino acid sequence: CASSSTLAGGSYEQYF. The V call is TRBV7-9, the J call TRBJ2-7, with 12 bases fitting TRBD2. Trimming cost V 4 bases and J 1 base; bases outside gene matches: 5. The length of the CDR3 is 16 residues. Germline V CDR1 and CDR2: SEHNR, FQNEAQ (reference sequence).

The V call is TRBV11-2, the J call TRBJ2-1; possibly TRBD1 for D (5 bases). From germline, CDR1 is SGHAT and CDR2 FQNNGV. CDR3 length: 14 residues. The V end was cut by 4 bases, the J end by 3 bases, with 10 bases between. This CDR3 is CASSSQAIYNEQFF. Here the CDR3 DNA reads TGTGCCAGCAGCTCACAGGCGATCTACAATGAGCAGTTCTTC.

The chain couples TRBV9 to TRBJ2-1; 10 nucleotides align to TRBD2. Germline values: CDR1 SGDLS, CDR2 YYNGEE. With V trimmed by 1 base and J by 6 bases, 7 bases remained unmatched. This CDR3 region has 16 residues. The CDR3 loop reads CASSVYLAGASNEQFF. The CDR3 region has the DNA TGTGCCAGCAGCGTATATCTAGCGGGAGCCTCCAATGAGCAGTTCTTC.

This clonotype was observed a few times. This chain connects TRBV12-3 or TRBV12-4 to TRBJ2-7; D could derive from TRBD1 or TRBD2 (5 bases each). Trimming removed 3 bases from V and 3 bases from J, with 12 bases in between. CDR3 size: 14 residues. The CDR3, as DNA: TGTGCCAGCAGTTTTCGGGACCGAGACTACGAGCAGTACTTC. Translated, it gives CASSFRDRDYEQYF.

This chain joins TRBV5-4 and TRBJ2-3; no definite D call. The CDR3 is 12 amino acids. Germline assignment: CDR1 SGHNT and CDR2 YYREEE (reference sequence). The V and J ends lost 4 bases and 6 bases respectively, with 9 bases between them. The CDR3 DNA follows: TGTGCCAGCAGCGTGGACGGGGATACGCAGTATTTT. This codes for CASSVDGDTQYF.

The chain has TRBV2 and TRBJ1-4, with TRBD1 matching over 8 bases. The CDR3 runs to 14 residues. Germline-derived CDR1 and CDR2 are SNHLY and FYNNEI. The J segment lost 7 bases and the V segment lost 5 bases, leaving 6 bases of the junction unmatched. Here the CDR3 DNA reads TGTGCCAGCAGTCGTCAGGGGGCGCGTGAAAAACTGTTTTTT. Encoded protein: CASSRQGAREKLFF.

This clonotype was counted ten times or more. The chain uses TRBV5-1 and TRBJ2-1; D is ambiguous. This CDR3 comprises 13 residues. The germline gives CDR1 SGHRS, CDR2 YFSETQ. The V end was cut by 4 bases, the J end by 9 bases, with 14 bases between. The CDR3 DNA reads as TGCGCCAGCAGCCTTACGCTCGGCGGTGAGCAGTTCTTC. Translation gives CASSLTLGGEQFF.

This clonotype was observed at least ten times. The V and J genes are TRBV5-1 and TRBJ2-2; D is unclear. Germline values: CDR1 SGHRS, CDR2 YFSETQ. The CDR3 sequence is 14 residues long. Trimming took off 0 bases at V and 7 bases at J, with 10 bases between the two ends. CDR3 bases: TGCGCCAGCAGCTTGGGTCAGGATGACGGGGAGCTGTTTTTT. This encodes CASSLGQDDGELFF. Filled out from reference TRBV5-1 and TRBJ2-2, the complete variable domain reads KAGVTQTPRYLIKTRGQQVTLSCSPISGHRSVSWYQQTPGQGLQFLFEYFSETQRNKGNFPGRFSGRQFSNSRSEMNVSTLELGDSALYLCASSLGQDDGELFFGEGSRLTVL.

The chain recombines TRBV5-4 with TRBJ2-7, with 11 nucleotides matching TRBD2. This CDR3 spans 15 amino acids. Germline CDR1 SGHNT, CDR2 YYREEE (reference sequence). The V segment lost 4 bases and the J segment 2 bases; nucleotides outside the gene matches: 5. CDR3 DNA sequence: TGTGCCAGCAGCGGGGGACTAGCGGACACCTACGAGCAGTACTTC. Translation: CASSGGLADTYEQYF.